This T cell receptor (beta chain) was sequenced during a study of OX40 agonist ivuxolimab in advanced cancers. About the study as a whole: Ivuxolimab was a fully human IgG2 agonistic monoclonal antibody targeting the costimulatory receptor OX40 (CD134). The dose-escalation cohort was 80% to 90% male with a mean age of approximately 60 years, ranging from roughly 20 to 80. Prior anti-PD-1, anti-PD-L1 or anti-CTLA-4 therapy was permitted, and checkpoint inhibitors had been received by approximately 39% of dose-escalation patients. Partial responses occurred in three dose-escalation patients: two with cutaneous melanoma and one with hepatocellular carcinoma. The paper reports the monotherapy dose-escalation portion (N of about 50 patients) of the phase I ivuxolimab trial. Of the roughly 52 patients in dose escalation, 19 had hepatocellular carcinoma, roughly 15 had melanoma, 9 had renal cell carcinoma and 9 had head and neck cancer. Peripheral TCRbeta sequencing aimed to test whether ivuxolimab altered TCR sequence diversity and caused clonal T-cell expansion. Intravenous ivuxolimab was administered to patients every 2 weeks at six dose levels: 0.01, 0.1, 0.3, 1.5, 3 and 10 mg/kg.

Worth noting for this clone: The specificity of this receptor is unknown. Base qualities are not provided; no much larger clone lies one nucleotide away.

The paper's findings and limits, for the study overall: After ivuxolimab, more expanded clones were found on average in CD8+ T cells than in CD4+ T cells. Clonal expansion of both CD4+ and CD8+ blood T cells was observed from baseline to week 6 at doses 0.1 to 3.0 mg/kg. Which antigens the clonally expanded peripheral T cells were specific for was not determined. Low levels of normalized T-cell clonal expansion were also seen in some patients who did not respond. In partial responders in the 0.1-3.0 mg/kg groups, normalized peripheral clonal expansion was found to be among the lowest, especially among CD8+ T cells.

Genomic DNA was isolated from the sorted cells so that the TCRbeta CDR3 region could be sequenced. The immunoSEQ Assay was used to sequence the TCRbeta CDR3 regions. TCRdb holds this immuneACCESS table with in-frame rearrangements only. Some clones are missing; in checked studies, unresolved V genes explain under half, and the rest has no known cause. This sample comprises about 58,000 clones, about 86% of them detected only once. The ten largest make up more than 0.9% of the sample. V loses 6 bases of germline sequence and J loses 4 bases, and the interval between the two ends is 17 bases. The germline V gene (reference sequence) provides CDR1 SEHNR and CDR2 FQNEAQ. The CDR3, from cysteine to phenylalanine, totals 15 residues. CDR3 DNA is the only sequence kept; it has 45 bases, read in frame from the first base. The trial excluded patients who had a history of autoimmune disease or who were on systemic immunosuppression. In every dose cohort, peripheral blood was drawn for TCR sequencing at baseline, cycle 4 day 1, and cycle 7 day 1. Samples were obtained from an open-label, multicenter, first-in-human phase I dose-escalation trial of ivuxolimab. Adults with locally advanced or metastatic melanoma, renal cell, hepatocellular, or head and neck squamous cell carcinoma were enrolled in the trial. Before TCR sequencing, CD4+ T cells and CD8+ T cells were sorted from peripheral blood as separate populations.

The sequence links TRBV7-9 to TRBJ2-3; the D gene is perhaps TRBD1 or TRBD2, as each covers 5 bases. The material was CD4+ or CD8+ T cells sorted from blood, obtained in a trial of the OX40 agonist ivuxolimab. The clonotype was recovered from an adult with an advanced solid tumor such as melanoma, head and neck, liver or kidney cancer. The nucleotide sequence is TGTGCCAGCAGACCCGGGGCTTCCCTCCCAGATACGCAGTATTTT. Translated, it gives CASRPGASLPDTQYF.